This T cell receptor (beta chain) was recovered during a study of long-term antiretroviral therapy in people with HIV. To note about this clone: Its specificity is not known.

There was at least one pre-ART PBMC sample for each donor, plus at least two post-ART PBMC samples. Cryopreserved PBMC samples of about 1-11 million cells were used for DNA extraction. General study findings and limits: Spans of CDR3 length were tighter for HIV repertoires than for controls. In samples taken after ART, diversity increased but remained below transplant donor control levels.

Investigators performed immunoSEQ version v3.0 at survey level. Measured with immunoSEQ multiplex PCR; TCRdb has only the in-frame clones, and not every one. The repertoire has tens of thousands of clones, 90% to 95% of them found once; the top ten carry 2.5% to 3.5%. Germline CDR1 is SGHRS and CDR2 is YFSETQ. This CDR3 region has 20 residues. Losses at the gene ends were 0 bases for V and 0 bases for J; bases not matched to a gene: 11. The V and J genes are TRBV5-1 and TRBJ2-6; 8 nucleotides match TRBD1. The sequence was collected from a man aged 45-65 years with HIV. The sample consisted of unsorted PBMCs, taken just over 7.3 years after starting antiretroviral therapy. The CDR3 nucleotides are TGCGCCAGCAGCTTGGAGCCCAGGGGGCGCATCCTCTCTGGGGCCAACGTCCTGACTTTC. Translation gives CASSLEPRGRILSGANVLTF.